This paragraph covers one TCR beta chain sequence. Antigen unknown. From germline, CDR1 is DFQATT and CDR2 SNEGSKA (reference sequence). This CDR3 comprises 14 residues. The ends lost 2 bases at V and 1 base at J; junction bases unmatched: 3. The entry originates in a study of neurological immune-mediated disorders. From 15-18 subjects, each sequencing run yielded over 190 million TCR-beta sequences. TCRdb re-called the 5' RACE reads through MiXCR, storing one row per CDR3 protein. Of around 66,000 distinct CDR3 sequences in the sample, roughly 4.8% were seen once. Study-wide results and limits: For the multiple sclerosis repertoire cluster, no association with any clinical or MRI feature was found.

Sequencing used PBMCs. The chain is built from TRBV20-1 and TRBJ1-1, with 8 positions matching TRBD1. This clonotype was sampled from a woman in her 70s with multiple sclerosis. CDR3 sequence reads: CSARRQGRNTEAFF. The CDR3 nucleotides are TGCAGTGCTAGACGACAGGGGAGGAACACTGAAGCTTTCTTT.